The present T cell receptor beta chain was sequenced within a study of T cell responses to AZD1222 COVID-19 vaccine. This CDR3 has 15 amino acids. Germline CDR1 reads SNHLY; CDR2 reads FYNNEI. Trimming took 3 bases from V and 0 from J, leaving 9 bases between them. The repertoire was sequenced with immunoSEQ multiplex PCR; TCRdb's copy has only in-frame clones and lacks some. The sample has over 120,000 clones, 85% to 95% seen once. The TCR was taken from an adult in good health. The chain joins TRBV2 to TRBJ2-1; D call uncertain. The source was peripheral blood, collected on day 0 of AZD1222 vaccination. CDR3 sequence: CASSEGSSSYNEQFF. The CDR3 coding sequence is TGTGCCAGCAGTGAGGGTTCGAGCTCCTACAATGAGCAGTTCTTC.